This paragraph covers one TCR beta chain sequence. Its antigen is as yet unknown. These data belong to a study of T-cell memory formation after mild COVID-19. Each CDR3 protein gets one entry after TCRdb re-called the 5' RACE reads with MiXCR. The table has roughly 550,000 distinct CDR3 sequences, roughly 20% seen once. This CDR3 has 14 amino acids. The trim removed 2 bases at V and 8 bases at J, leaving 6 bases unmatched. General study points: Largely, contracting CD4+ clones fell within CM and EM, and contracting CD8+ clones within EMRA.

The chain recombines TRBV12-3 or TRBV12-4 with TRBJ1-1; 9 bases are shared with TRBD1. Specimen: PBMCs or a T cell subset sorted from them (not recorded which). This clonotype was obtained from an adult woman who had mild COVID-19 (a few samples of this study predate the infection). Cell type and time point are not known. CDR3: CASSLHRGRVEAFF. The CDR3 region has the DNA TGTGCCAGCAGTTTACACAGGGGGCGCGTAGAAGCTTTCTTT.